A selection of T cell receptor beta chains follows, all from one sample in a study of sequential checkpoint blockade in melanoma. Generated by immunoSEQ multiplex PCR, the TCRdb table keeps only in-frame clones and is missing some. The sample lists about 27,000 clones, 77% occurring once. The sample consisted of CD8+ T cells sorted from blood (inferred from file names), taken from a patient given nivolumab and ipilimumab in sequence. All receptors derive from a human donor with melanoma. Both conserved end residues are part of each CDR3. A clone size is listed for some rows: how often the clone was seen (once, few, many), or a class if it is expanded.

j_call: TRBJ1-4; clone_size: -; v_call: TRBV6-1; cdr3_aa: CASSTRQVVEKLFF
j_call: TRBJ1-1; clone_size: -; v_call: TRBV18; cdr3_aa: CASSTGGRTEAFF
j_call: TRBJ1-5; clone_size: -; v_call: TRBV7-9; cdr3_aa: CASSGRSNQPQHF
j_call: TRBJ1-2; clone_size: -; v_call: TRBV2; cdr3_aa: CASSRSSPARGLYGYTF
j_call: TRBJ2-7; clone_size: -; v_call: TRBV5-5; cdr3_aa: CASSFGASEGNEQYF
j_call: TRBJ1-1; clone_size: -; v_call: TRBV5-1; cdr3_aa: CASSPISGSEAFF
j_call: TRBJ2-1; clone_size: -; v_call: TRBV7-9; cdr3_aa: CASSPRGVGGYNEQFF
j_call: TRBJ2-1; clone_size: -; v_call: TRBV6-5; cdr3_aa: CASTQGQGTHEQFF
j_call: TRBJ2-2; clone_size: few; v_call: TRBV7-3; cdr3_aa: CATGEDTGELFF
j_call: TRBJ2-1; clone_size: -; v_call: TRBV19; cdr3_aa: CASGGFSYNEQFF
j_call: TRBJ1-1; clone_size: -; v_call: TRBV5-1; cdr3_aa: CASSSDREVFLGTEAFF
j_call: TRBJ2-5; clone_size: -; v_call: TRBV5-1; cdr3_aa: CASSLLQETQYF
j_call: TRBJ2-4; clone_size: -; v_call: TRBV7-9; cdr3_aa: CASSPRGVGKNIQYF
j_call: TRBJ2-2; clone_size: -; v_call: TRBV9; cdr3_aa: CASSVSAGPYTGELFF
j_call: TRBJ1-6; clone_size: once; v_call: TRBV5-1; cdr3_aa: CASSLLRDSPLHF
j_call: TRBJ1-4; clone_size: -; v_call: TRBV13; cdr3_aa: CASSPDREKLFF
j_call: TRBJ2-7; clone_size: few; v_call: TRBV6-5; cdr3_aa: CASSSYRVNSYEQYF
j_call: TRBJ2-3; clone_size: -; v_call: TRBV10-3; cdr3_aa: CAISERDTQYF
j_call: TRBJ1-1; clone_size: many; v_call: TRBV25-1; cdr3_aa: CASIRGGSTEAFF
j_call: TRBJ2-3; clone_size: few; v_call: TRBV2; cdr3_aa: CASSESASGVSTDTQYF
j_call: TRBJ2-7; clone_size: -; v_call: TRBV6-5; cdr3_aa: CASSFGLSGGEQYF
j_call: TRBJ1-4; clone_size: -; v_call: TRBV28; cdr3_aa: CASSGRFNEKLFF
j_call: TRBJ1-1; clone_size: -; v_call: TRBV7-3; cdr3_aa: CASSSLLNTEAFF
j_call: TRBJ1-1; clone_size: -; v_call: TRBV7-6; cdr3_aa: CASSETGFAEAFF
j_call: TRBJ2-5; clone_size: -; v_call: TRBV6-1; cdr3_aa: CASTSRAEETQYF
j_call: TRBJ1-6; clone_size: few; v_call: TRBV13; cdr3_aa: CASSLPRQGSPLHF
j_call: TRBJ2-1; clone_size: -; v_call: TRBV4-2; cdr3_aa: CASSQGETGANEQFF
j_call: TRBJ2-3; clone_size: -; v_call: TRBV6-6; cdr3_aa: CASEQGTSRKDTQYF
j_call: TRBJ2-5; clone_size: once; v_call: TRBV5-5; cdr3_aa: CASSLAGYQETQYF
j_call: TRBJ2-5; clone_size: -; v_call: TRBV2; cdr3_aa: CASHPERKETQYF
j_call: TRBJ2-5; clone_size: -; v_call: TRBV27; cdr3_aa: CASSSYGGETQYF
j_call: TRBJ2-3; clone_size: -; v_call: TRBV5-1; cdr3_aa: CASSLGGLAADTQYF
j_call: TRBJ2-7; clone_size: -; v_call: TRBV27; cdr3_aa: CASSSWTRTGGYEQYF
j_call: TRBJ2-7; clone_size: -; v_call: TRBV4-1; cdr3_aa: CASSQVPSGGYEQYF
j_call: TRBJ1-2; clone_size: -; v_call: TRBV7-9; cdr3_aa: CASSYGDSPNYGYTF
j_call: TRBJ2-3; clone_size: few; v_call: TRBV6-5; cdr3_aa: CASSRTATDTQYF
j_call: TRBJ1-4; clone_size: -; v_call: TRBV19; cdr3_aa: CASSGVNEKLFF
j_call: -; clone_size: -; v_call: TRBV18; cdr3_aa: CASSPDFSYEQYF
j_call: TRBJ1-5; clone_size: -; v_call: TRBV27; cdr3_aa: CASSLEGTGGNQPQHF
j_call: TRBJ2-1; clone_size: -; v_call: TRBV6-4; cdr3_aa: CASSEVAGGHDEQFF
j_call: TRBJ2-7; clone_size: -; v_call: TRBV13; cdr3_aa: CASSATGNPYEQYF
j_call: TRBJ2-3; clone_size: -; v_call: TRBV5-6; cdr3_aa: CASSLVRGGPRDTQYF
j_call: TRBJ1-5; clone_size: -; v_call: TRBV4-1; cdr3_aa: CASSQGRGDQPQHF
j_call: TRBJ1-5; clone_size: -; v_call: TRBV19; cdr3_aa: CASSIGFAGNQPQHF
j_call: TRBJ2-3; clone_size: -; v_call: TRBV2; cdr3_aa: CASSEMHTGTDTQYF
j_call: TRBJ1-1; clone_size: -; v_call: TRBV5-1; cdr3_aa: CASSLADGDTEAFF
j_call: TRBJ1-2; clone_size: -; v_call: TRBV7-9; cdr3_aa: CASSLRDRPINYGYTF
j_call: TRBJ1-2; clone_size: -; v_call: TRBV6-5; cdr3_aa: CASSTGHDSPYGYTF
j_call: TRBJ1-2; clone_size: few; v_call: TRBV2; cdr3_aa: CASSPTDRAAGYTF
j_call: TRBJ2-5; clone_size: -; v_call: TRBV5-5; cdr3_aa: CASSRLDAGSLQETQYF
j_call: TRBJ2-7; clone_size: -; v_call: TRBV5-1; cdr3_aa: CASSFGSSYEQYF